One sample yielded the 17 T cell receptor beta chains listed below, sequenced in a study of T cells in Graves' hyperthyroidism and ophthalmopathy. RNA transcripts were the template for amplifying TCR beta CDR3 regions. In the first-round RT-PCR of the TCR CDR3, the HTBI primer set was used. TCRdb re-analysed the multiplex PCR reads in MiXCR, keeping a single row per CDR3 protein. The sample lists approximately 300,000 distinct CDR3 sequences, around 20% occurring once. Sequencing was performed on blood. These receptors were collected from a man aged 45-65 years with Graves' ophthalmopathy.

This clonotype was counted many times. The chain links TRBV10-3 to TRBJ2-7; 8 bases agree with TRBD1. V lost 6 bases to trimming and J lost 9 bases; unmatched junction nucleotides: 13. This CDR3 has 14 residues. Germline assignment: CDR1 ENHRY and CDR2 SYGVKD. The CDR3 DNA reads as TGTGCCATCAGAGCAGGGGGGACAGGAGACTTGCAGTACTTC. It yields the protein CAIRAGGTGDLQYF.

The J gene is TRBJ1-2, the V gene TRBV5-1, with D uncertain. This CDR3 region has 13 residues. CDR1 SGHRS and CDR2 YFSETQ come from the germline V gene. V dropped 3 bases and J dropped 4 bases, with 10 bases sitting between them. The CDR3 DNA reads as TGCGCCAGCAGCTCCGACGGTTTCTATGGCTACACCTTC. This codes for CASSSDGFYGYTF.

The chain uses TRBV19 and TRBJ1-1; possibly TRBD1 for D (5 bases). Trimming cost V 6 bases and J 4 bases, with 24 bases left between them. The CDR3 has 17 amino acids. Germline V gene lookup returns CDR1 LNHDA and CDR2 SQIVND (reference sequence). The CDR3 loop reads CASSNTRGRAYGTEAFF. Here the CDR3 DNA reads TGTGCCAGTAGCAATACACGGGGCAGGGCGTACGGCACTGAAGCTTTCTTT.

The gene calls are TRBV7-2 and TRBJ1-5, with D hard to call. The CDR3 loop spans 12 amino acids. In germline, CDR1 is SGHTA, CDR2 FQGNSA. Trimming removed 4 bases from V and 9 bases from J, with 10 bases in between. CDR3 sequence reads: CASSSTKWPQHF. The CDR3 nucleotides are TGTGCCAGCAGCTCCACCAAATGGCCCCAGCATTTT.

This clonotype was observed a few times. This chain links TRBV30 with TRBJ1-3; D is unresolved. This CDR3 has 12 amino acids. Deletions cut 3 bases from V and 0 bases from J, with 3 bases between. Germline assignment: CDR1 GTSNPN and CDR2 SVGIG (reference sequence). This chain's CDR3 is CAWRGSGNTIYF. The CDR3 bases are TGTGCCTGGAGGGGCTCTGGAAACACCATATATTTT. The whole variable domain, remainder taken from reference TRBV30 and TRBJ1-3, is SQTIHQWPATLVQPVGSPLSLECTVEGTSNPNLYWYRQAAGRGLQLLFYSVGIGQISSEVPQNLSASRPQDRQFILSSKKLLLSDSGFYLCAWRGSGNTIYFGEGSWLTVV.

There are many counts of this clonotype. The V and J genes are TRBV9 and TRBJ2-7, with 7 nucleotides matching TRBD1. This CDR3 region has 14 residues. Germline-derived CDR1 and CDR2 are SGDLS and YYNGEE. V lost 0 bases, J lost 0 bases, and 0 bases stayed unmatched. CDR3 sequence reads: CASSVGDSSYEQYF. The CDR3 DNA reads TGTGCCAGCAGCGTAGGGGACAGCTCCTACGAGCAGTACTTC. Full variable domain (remainder filled in from reference TRBV9 and TRBJ2-7): DSGVTQTPKHLITATGQRVTLRCSPRSGDLSVYWYQQSLDQGLQFLIQYYNGEERAKGNILERFSAQQFPDLHSELNLSSLELGDSALYFCASSVGDSSYEQYFGPGTRLTVT.

The J gene is TRBJ2-7, the V gene TRBV6-1; 9 bases align to TRBD1. The CDR3 loop spans 15 amino acids. Germline V gene data show CDR1 as MNHNS and CDR2 as SASEGT. Trimming took 6 bases from V and 5 from J; bases not matched to a gene: 11. The CDR3 DNA is TGTGCCAGCAGCCCGCTGGACAGGGGTATTAACGAGCAGTACTTC. Protein sequence: CASSPLDRGINEQYF.

This clonotype was picked up many times. This rearrangement joins TRBV20-1 to TRBJ1-1, with 8 bases lining up with TRBD1. J gave up 1 base and V 2 bases, and 6 bases lay outside the gene matches. Germline assignment: CDR1 DFQATT and CDR2 SNEGSKA (reference sequence). CDR3 length: 15 residues. The CDR3 nucleotides are TGCAGTGCTAGATTGAGGGACAGGTCGAACACTGAAGCTTTCTTT. Residues: CSARLRDRSNTEAFF.

The chain combines TRBV6-1 with TRBJ2-5; no reliable D call. This CDR3 is built from 14 residues. Trimming removed 6 bases from V and 5 bases from J, with 16 bases in between. Germline-derived CDR1 and CDR2 are MNHNS and SASEGT. The CDR3 here is CASRPGGSRETQYF. The DNA for the CDR3 is TGTGCCAGCAGGCCGGGTGGATCGCGGGAGACCCAGTACTTC.

This clonotype came up many times. This chain connects TRBV19 to TRBJ2-7; the match to TRBD2 covers 9 bases. The germline V gene has CDR1 LNHDA and CDR2 SQIVND (reference sequence). V lost 8 bases and J lost 0; bases outside the gene matches: 5. The CDR3 consists of 14 residues. DNA of the CDR3: TGTGCCAGTCAGGCTAGCGGGAACTCCTACGAGCAGTACTTC. Its protein is CASQASGNSYEQYF.

This clonotype was seen many times. The chain joins TRBV2 to TRBJ1-1; D is perhaps TRBD1 (5 bases). The CDR3 loop spans 12 amino acids. V lost 5 bases and J lost 8, with 12 bases in between. Per germline, CDR1 SNHLY and CDR2 FYNNEI. The CDR3 coding sequence is TGTGCCAGCAGTCCCGGGACGGCAGAAGCTTTCTTT. Translating it yields CASSPGTAEAFF. The full variable domain, rest sourced from reference TRBV2 and TRBJ1-1, is EPEVTQTPSHQVTQMGQEVILRCVPISNHLYFYWYRQILGQKVEFLVSFYNNEISEKSEIFDDQFSVERPDGSNFTLKIRSTKLEDSAMYFCASSPGTAEAFFGQGTRLTVV.

This sequence joins TRBV9 and TRBJ2-7; D is perhaps TRBD1 or TRBD2 (5 bases each). This CDR3 spans 15 amino acids. CDR1 is SGDLS and CDR2 is YYNGEE in the germline V gene. V was pared by 0 bases and J by 7 bases, with 17 bases between. CDR3 in amino acids: CASSVGGERSGEQYF. Here the CDR3 DNA reads TGTGCCAGCAGCGTAGGGGGCGAACGGTCGGGGGAGCAGTACTTC.

V and J are TRBV20-1 and TRBJ1-2; no clear D. Germline loops: CDR1 DFQATT, CDR2 SNEGSKA (reference sequence). V was trimmed by 3 bases and J by 4 bases, leaving 9 bases between them. The CDR3 runs to 12 residues. CDR3 bases: TGCAGTGCTAGCGTGGCAGGCTATGGCTACACCTTC. Translated: CSASVAGYGYTF.

This clonotype was detected ten times or more. The CDR3 loop is CASTPDLNTGELFF. CDR3 nucleotide sequence: TGTGCCAGCACCCCAGACCTGAACACCGGGGAGCTGTTTTTT. V usage is TRBV2 and J usage is TRBJ2-2; D not resolved. The CDR3 is made up of 14 amino acids. Germline CDR1 SNHLY, CDR2 FYNNEI. V was pared by 7 bases and J by 1 base, with 10 bases between.

The genes are TRBV20-1 and TRBJ2-3, with 13 bases matching TRBD2. The ends lost 3 bases at V and 1 base at J; junction bases unmatched: 4. Germline loops: CDR1 DFQATT, CDR2 SNEGSKA (reference sequence). The CDR3 is made up of 16 amino acids. The CDR3 reads CSASGLAGAGTDTQYF. CDR3 sequence (DNA): TGCAGTGCTAGCGGACTAGCGGGAGCCGGCACAGATACGCAGTATTTT.

This clonotype was counted ten times or more. This sequence joins TRBV11-2 and TRBJ2-6, with D tentatively TRBD1 or TRBD2 (5 bases each). The CDR3 has 16 residues. V was shortened by 5 bases and J by 2 bases, with 13 bases between the two germline ends. CDR1 and CDR2 (germline): SGHAT, FQNNGV. CDR3 residues: CASSRIGTPGANVLTF. The CDR3 DNA is TGTGCCAGCAGCCGGATCGGGACGCCTGGGGCCAACGTCCTGACTTTC.

This clonotype was seen only a few times. The chain carries TRBV5-6 and TRBJ1-1; no clear D. The CDR3 covers 17 residues. V lost 1 base, J lost 4 bases, and 20 bases lay in between. Looked up from germline, CDR1 is SGHDT and CDR2 is YYEEEE. CDR3 nucleotide sequence: TGTGCCAGCAGCTTGCTCCTACGACAACATTTGAGCACTGAAGCTTTCTTT. Protein: CASSLLLRQHLSTEAFF.